This T cell receptor (beta chain) was sequenced for a study of metastatic and nonmetastatic thyroid tumors. Study details: Patients with malignant and benign thyroid disease provided blood and tumor or nodule tissue, whose repertoires were compared.

V was cut by 3 bases and J by 5 bases, with 14 bases left in between. The CDR3 is made up of 14 amino acids. Germline lookup yields CDR1 MNHEY and CDR2 SMNVEV (reference sequence). Notes on the study in general: Significantly higher TCR beta diversity was reportedly seen in malignant thyroid tumors than benign nodules, in blood and tumor.

In the source study's methods: The study took CDR3 differences across clinicopathological groups and made a distant-metastasis classifier for papillary thyroid cancer from them. TCRdb re-clonotyped the PCR reads through MiXCR. What appears here as the V and J calls and clone size reflects TCRdb's work, not the paper's. The sample lists around 30,000 clones; 10% to 15% were seen once. This clone was seen at least ten times. Its antigen is not identified. Patients underwent thyroid surgery, and none had received any treatment before it. Sequencing was done on a sample of blood. This sequence joins TRBV27 and TRBJ2-7, with D unresolved. The clonotype was recovered from a female donor with papillary thyroid cancer or a benign thyroid nodule (not recorded which). Some clones in this sample may be carry-over from other donors' samples. The CDR3 nucleotides read TGTGCCAGCAGTTTCACCGTAGGAGCCCACGAGCAGTACTTC. Its translation: CASSFTVGAHEQYF.